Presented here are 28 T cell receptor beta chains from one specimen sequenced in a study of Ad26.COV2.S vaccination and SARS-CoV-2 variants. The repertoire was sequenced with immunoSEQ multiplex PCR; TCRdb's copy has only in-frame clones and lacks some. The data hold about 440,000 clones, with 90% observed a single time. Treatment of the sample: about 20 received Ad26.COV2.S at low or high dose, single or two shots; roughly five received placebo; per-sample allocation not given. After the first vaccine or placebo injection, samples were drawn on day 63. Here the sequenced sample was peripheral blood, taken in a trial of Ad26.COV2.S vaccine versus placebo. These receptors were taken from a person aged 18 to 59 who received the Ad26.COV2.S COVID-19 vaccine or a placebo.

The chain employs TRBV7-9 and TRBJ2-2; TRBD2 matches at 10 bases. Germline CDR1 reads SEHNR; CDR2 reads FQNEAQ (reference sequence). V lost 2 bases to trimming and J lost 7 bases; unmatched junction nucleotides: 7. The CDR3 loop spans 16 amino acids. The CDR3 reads CASSLSSGSAGGELFF. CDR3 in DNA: TGTGCCAGCAGCTTATCTAGCGGGAGTGCTGGCGGGGAGCTGTTTTTT.

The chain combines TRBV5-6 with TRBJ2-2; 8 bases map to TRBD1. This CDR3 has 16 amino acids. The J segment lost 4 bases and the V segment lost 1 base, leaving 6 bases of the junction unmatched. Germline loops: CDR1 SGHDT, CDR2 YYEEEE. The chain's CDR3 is CASSLLGQETTGELFF. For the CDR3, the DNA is TGTGCCAGCAGCTTGTTGGGACAGGAGACCACCGGGGAGCTGTTTTTT.

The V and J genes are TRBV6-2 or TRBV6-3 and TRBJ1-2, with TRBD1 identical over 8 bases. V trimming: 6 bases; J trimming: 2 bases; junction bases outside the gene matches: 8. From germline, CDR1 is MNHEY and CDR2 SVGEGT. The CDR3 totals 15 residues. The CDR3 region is CASSLRTGRNYGYTF. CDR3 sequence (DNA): TGTGCCAGCAGCCTCCGGACAGGGAGGAACTATGGCTACACCTTC.

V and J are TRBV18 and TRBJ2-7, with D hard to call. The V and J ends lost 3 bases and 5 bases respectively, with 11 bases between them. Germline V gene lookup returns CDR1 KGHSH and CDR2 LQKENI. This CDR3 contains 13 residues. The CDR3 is CASSPGQFDEQYF. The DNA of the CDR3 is TGTGCCAGCTCACCTGGCCAGTTCGACGAGCAGTACTTC.

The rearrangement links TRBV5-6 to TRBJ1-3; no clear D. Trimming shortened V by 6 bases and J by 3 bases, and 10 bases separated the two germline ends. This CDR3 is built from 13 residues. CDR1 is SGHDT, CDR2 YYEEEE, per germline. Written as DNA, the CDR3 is TGTGCCAGCAAGTACAGAGTTGGAAACACCATATATTTT. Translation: CASKYRVGNTIYF.

CDR3 nucleotide sequence: TGTGCCAGCAGCTTAGTCGGGACGCAAGAGACCCAGTACTTC. Its protein is CASSLVGTQETQYF. The chain has TRBV7-2 and TRBJ2-5; D may be TRBD1 or TRBD2 (5 bases each). This CDR3 region has 14 residues. CDR1 SGHTA and CDR2 FQGNSA come from the germline V gene. Trimming left V 1 base short and J 2 bases short, with 8 bases between.

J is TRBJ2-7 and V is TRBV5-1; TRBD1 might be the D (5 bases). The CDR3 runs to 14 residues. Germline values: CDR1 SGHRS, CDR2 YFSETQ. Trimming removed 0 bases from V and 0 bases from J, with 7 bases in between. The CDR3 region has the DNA TGCGCCAGCAGCTTGGTGACAGCCTCCTACGAGCAGTACTTC. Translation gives CASSLVTASYEQYF.

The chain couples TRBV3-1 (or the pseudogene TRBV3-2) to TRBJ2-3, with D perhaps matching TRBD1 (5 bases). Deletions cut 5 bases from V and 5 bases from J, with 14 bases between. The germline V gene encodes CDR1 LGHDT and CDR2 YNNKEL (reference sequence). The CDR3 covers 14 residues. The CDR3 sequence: CASSSNRGIDTQYF. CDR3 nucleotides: TGTGCCAGCAGCTCTAATAGGGGAATAGATACGCAGTATTTT.

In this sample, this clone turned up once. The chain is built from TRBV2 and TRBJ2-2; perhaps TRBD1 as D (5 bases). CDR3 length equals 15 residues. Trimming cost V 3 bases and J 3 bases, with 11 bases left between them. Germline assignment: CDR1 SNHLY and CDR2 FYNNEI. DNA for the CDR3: TGTGCCAGCAGTGAGGAGACAGAAGACACCGGGGAGCTGTTTTTT. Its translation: CASSEETEDTGELFF.

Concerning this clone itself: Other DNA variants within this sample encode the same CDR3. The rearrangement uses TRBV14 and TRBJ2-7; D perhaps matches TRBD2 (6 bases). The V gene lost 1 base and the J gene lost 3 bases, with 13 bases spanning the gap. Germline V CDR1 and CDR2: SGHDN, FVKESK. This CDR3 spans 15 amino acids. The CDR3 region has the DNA TGTGCCAGCAGCCAAGGGAGCGGGTTCCGCTACGAGCAGTACTTC. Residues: CASSQGSGFRYEQYF.

CDR3: CATSERDRSRTQYF. DNA of the CDR3: TGTGCCACCAGTGAACGGGACAGGTCACGGACCCAGTACTTC. The V call is TRBV24-1, the J call TRBJ2-5; 8 positions match TRBD1. The CDR3 is 14 amino acids. J gave up 7 bases and V 4 bases, and 7 bases lay outside the gene matches. CDR1 and CDR2 (germline): KGHDR, SFDVKD.

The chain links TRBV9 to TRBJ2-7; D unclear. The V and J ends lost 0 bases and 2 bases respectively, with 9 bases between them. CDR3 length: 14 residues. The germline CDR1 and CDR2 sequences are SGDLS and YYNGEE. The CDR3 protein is CASSVGWIPYEQYF. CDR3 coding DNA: TGTGCCAGCAGCGTAGGCTGGATTCCCTACGAGCAGTACTTC.

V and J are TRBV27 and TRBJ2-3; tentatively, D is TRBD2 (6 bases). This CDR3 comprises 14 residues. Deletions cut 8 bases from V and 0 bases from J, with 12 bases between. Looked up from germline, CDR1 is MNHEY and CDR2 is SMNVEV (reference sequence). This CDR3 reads CASYSLASTDTQYF. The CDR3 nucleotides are TGTGCCAGCTATTCGCTAGCGAGCACAGATACGCAGTATTTT.

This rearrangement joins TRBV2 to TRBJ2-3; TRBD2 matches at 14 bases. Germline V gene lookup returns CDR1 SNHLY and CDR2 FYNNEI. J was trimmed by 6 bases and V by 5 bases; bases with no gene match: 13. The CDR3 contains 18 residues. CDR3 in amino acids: CASSRRLAGGARADTQYF. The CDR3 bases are TGTGCCAGCAGTCGGCGACTAGCGGGAGGGGCACGGGCGGATACGCAGTATTTT.

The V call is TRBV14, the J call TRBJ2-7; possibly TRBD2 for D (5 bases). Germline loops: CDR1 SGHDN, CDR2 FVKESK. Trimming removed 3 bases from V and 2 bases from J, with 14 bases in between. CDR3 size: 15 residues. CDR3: CASSHASGRTYEQYF. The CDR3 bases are TGTGCCAGCAGCCACGCGTCGGGGAGAACCTACGAGCAGTACTTC.

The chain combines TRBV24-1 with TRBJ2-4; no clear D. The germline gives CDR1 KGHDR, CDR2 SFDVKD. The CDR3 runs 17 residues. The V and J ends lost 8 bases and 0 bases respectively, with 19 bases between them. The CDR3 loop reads CATKEGTSFRAKNIQYF. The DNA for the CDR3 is TGTGCCACCAAGGAAGGTACGAGTTTTAGAGCCAAAAACATTCAGTACTTC.

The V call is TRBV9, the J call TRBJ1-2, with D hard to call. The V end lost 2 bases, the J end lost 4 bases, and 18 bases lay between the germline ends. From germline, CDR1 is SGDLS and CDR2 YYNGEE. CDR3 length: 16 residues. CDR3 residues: CASSVGVGSLGYGYTF. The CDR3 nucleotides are TGTGCCAGCAGCGTTGGGGTAGGCAGCTTGGGCTATGGCTACACCTTC. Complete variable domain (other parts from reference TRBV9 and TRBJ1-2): DSGVTQTPKHLITATGQRVTLRCSPRSGDLSVYWYQQSLDQGLQFLIQYYNGEERAKGNILERFSAQQFPDLHSELNLSSLELGDSALYFCASSVGVGSLGYGYTFGSGTRLTVV.

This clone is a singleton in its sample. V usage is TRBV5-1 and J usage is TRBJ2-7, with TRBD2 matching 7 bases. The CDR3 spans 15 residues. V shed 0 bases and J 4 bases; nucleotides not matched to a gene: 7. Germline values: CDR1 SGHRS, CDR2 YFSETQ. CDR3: CASSLGGGREYEQYF. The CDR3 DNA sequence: TGCGCCAGCAGCTTGGGGGGCGGGAGAGAGTACGAGCAGTACTTC.

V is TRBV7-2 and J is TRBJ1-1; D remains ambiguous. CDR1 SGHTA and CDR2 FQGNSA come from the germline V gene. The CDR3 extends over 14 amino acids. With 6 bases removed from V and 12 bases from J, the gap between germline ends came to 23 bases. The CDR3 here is CASSLTIPGRRTFF. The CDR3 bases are TGTGCCAGCAGTCTAACGATACCCGGGCGCAGGACTTTCTTT.

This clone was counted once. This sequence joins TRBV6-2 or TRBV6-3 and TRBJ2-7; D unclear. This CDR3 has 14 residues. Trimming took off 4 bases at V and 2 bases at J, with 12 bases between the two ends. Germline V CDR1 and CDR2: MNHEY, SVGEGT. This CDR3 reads CASSSDSATYEQYF. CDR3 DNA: TGTGCCAGCAGTTCGGATTCCGCGACCTACGAGCAGTACTTC.

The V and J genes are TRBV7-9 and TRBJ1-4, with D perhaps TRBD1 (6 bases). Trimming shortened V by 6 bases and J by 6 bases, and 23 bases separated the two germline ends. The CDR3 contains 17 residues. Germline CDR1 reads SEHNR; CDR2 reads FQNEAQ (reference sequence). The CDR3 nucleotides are TGTGCCAGCAGACCGTTGTTCGGCAGGGGAGGGGATGAAAAACTGTTTTTT. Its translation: CASRPLFGRGGDEKLFF. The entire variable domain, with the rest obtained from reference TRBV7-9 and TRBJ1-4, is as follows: DTGVSQNPRHKITKRGQNVTFRCDPISEHNRLYWYRQTLGQGPEFLTYFQNEAQLEKSRLLSDRFSAERPKGSFSTLEIQRTEQGDSAMYLCASRPLFGRGGDEKLFFGSGTQLSVL.

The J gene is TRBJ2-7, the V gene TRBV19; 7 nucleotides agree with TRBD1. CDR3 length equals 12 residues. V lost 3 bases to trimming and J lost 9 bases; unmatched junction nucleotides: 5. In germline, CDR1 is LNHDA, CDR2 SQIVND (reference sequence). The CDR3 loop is CASSILEGAQYF. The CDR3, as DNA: TGTGCCAGTAGTATTCTAGAGGGGGCGCAGTACTTC.

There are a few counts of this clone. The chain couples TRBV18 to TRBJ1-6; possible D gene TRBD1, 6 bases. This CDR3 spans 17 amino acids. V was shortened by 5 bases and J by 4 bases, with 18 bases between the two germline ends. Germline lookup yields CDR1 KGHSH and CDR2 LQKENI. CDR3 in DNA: TGTGCCAGCTCATCCTATGCGGGGGCTCAGTATAATTCACCCCTCCACTTT. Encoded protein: CASSSYAGAQYNSPLHF.

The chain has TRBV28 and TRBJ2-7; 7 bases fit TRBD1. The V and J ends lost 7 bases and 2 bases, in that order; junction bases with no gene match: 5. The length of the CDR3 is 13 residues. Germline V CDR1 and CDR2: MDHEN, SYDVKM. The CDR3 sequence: CASKGTETYEQYF. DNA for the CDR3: TGTGCCAGCAAAGGGACAGAAACCTACGAGCAGTACTTC.

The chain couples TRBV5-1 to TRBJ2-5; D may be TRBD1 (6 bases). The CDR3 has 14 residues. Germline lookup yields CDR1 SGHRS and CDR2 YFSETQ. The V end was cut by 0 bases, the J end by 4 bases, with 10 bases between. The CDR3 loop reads CASSLEGVTETQYF. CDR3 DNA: TGCGCCAGCAGCTTGGAGGGGGTAACAGAGACCCAGTACTTC.

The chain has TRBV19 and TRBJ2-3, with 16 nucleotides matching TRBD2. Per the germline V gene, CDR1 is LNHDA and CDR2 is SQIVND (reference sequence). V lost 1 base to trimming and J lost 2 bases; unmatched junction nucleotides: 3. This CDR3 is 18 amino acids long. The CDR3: CASSIAGTSGRATDTQYF. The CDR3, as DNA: TGTGCCAGTAGTATAGCCGGGACTAGCGGGAGGGCCACAGATACGCAGTATTTT.

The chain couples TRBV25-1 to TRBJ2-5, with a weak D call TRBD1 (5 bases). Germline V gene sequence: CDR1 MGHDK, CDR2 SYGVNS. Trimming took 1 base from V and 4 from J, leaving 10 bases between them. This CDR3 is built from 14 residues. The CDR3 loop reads CASSESGRAETQYF. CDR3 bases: TGTGCCAGCAGTGAATCCGGCAGGGCAGAGACCCAGTACTTC.

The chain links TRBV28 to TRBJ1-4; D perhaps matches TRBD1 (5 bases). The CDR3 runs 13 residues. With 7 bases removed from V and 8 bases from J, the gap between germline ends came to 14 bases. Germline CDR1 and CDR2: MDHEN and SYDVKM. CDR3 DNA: TGTGCCAGCACTCTCAGGGAGGTAGAAAAACTGTTTTTT. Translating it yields CASTLREVEKLFF. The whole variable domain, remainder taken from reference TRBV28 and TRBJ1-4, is DVKVTQSSRYLVKRTGEKVFLECVQDMDHENMFWYRQDPGLGLRLIYFSYDVKMKEKGDIPEGYSVSREKKERFSLILESASTNQTSMYLCASTLREVEKLFFGSGTQLSVL.